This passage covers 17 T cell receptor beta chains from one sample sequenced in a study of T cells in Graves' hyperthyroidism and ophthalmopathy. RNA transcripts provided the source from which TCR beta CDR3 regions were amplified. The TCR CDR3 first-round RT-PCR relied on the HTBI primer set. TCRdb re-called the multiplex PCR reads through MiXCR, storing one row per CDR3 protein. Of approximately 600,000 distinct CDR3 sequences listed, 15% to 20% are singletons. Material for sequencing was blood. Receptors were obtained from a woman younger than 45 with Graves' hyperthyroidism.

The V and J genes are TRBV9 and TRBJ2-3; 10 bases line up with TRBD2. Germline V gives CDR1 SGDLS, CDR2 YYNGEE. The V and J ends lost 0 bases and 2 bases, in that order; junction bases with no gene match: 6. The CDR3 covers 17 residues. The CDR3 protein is CASSVGTSGLYTDTQYF. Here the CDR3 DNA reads TGTGCCAGCAGCGTAGGGACTAGCGGCTTATACACAGATACGCAGTATTTT.

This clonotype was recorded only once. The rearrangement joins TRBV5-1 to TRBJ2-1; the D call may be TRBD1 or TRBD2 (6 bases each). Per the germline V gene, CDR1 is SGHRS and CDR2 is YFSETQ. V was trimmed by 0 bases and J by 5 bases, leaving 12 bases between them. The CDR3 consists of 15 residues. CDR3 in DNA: TGCGCCAGCAGCTTGGTGGGGGGCAGCAACAATGAGCAGTTCTTC. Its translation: CASSLVGGSNNEQFF. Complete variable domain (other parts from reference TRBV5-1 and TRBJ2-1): KAGVTQTPRYLIKTRGQQVTLSCSPISGHRSVSWYQQTPGQGLQFLFEYFSETQRNKGNFPGRFSGRQFSNSRSEMNVSTLELGDSALYLCASSLVGGSNNEQFFGPGTRLTVL.

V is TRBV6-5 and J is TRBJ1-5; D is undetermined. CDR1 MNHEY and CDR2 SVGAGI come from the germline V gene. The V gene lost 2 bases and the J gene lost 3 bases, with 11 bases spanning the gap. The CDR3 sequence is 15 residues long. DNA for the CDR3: TGTGCCAGCAGTTACCCGGCGCGACTCAATCAGCCCCAGCATTTT. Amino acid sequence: CASSYPARLNQPQHF.

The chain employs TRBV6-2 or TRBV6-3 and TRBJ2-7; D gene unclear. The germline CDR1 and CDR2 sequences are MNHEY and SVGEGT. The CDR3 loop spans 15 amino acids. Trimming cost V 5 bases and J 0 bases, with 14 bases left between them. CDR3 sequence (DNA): TGTGCCAGCAGTCCCCCCCCGGCGGTCTCCTACGAGCAGTACTTC. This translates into CASSPPPAVSYEQYF.

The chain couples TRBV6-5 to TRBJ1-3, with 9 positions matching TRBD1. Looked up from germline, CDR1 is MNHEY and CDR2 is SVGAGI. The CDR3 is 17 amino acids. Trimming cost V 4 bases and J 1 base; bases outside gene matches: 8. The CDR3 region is CASSWNTGGTSGNTIYF. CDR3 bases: TGTGCCAGCAGTTGGAATACAGGGGGCACGTCTGGAAACACCATATATTTT.

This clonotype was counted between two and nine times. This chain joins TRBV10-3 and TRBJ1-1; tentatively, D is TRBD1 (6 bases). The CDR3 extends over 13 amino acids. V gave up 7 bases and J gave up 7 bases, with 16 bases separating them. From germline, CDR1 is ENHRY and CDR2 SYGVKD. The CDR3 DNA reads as TGTGCCATCAAAGCAGGGGTCTCTAGTGAAGCTTTCTTT. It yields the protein CAIKAGVSSEAFF.

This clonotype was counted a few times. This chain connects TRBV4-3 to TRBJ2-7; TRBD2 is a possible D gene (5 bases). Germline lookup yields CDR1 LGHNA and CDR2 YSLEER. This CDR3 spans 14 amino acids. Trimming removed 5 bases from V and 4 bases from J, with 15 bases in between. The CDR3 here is CASSARVRTYEQYF. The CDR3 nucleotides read TGCGCCAGCAGCGCGCGGGTTCGGACGTACGAGCAGTACTTC.

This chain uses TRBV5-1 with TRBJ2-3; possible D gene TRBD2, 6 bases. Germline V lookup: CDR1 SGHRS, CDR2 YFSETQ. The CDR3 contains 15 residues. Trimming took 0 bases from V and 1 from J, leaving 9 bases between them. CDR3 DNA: TGCGCCAGCAGCTTGGGCGGGACCGGCACAGATACGCAGTATTTT. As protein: CASSLGGTGTDTQYF. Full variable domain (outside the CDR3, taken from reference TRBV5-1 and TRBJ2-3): KAGVTQTPRYLIKTRGQQVTLSCSPISGHRSVSWYQQTPGQGLQFLFEYFSETQRNKGNFPGRFSGRQFSNSRSEMNVSTLELGDSALYLCASSLGGTGTDTQYFGPGTRLTVL.

CDR3 protein: CAISLKSGLAVYEQYF. The CDR3 nucleotides are TGTGCCATCAGCCTTAAATCTGGACTAGCGGTCTACGAGCAGTACTTC. This chain uses TRBV10-3 with TRBJ2-7; TRBD2 agrees at 10 bases. V trimming: 6 bases; J trimming: 3 bases; junction bases outside the gene matches: 11. This CDR3 has 16 residues. The germline gives CDR1 ENHRY, CDR2 SYGVKD.

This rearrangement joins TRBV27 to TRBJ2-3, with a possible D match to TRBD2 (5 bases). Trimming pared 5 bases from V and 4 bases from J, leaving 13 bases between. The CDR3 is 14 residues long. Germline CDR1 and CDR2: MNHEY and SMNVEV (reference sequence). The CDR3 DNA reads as TGTGCCAGCAGTCGCTCACTAGGGCCAGATACGCAGTATTTT. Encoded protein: CASSRSLGPDTQYF.

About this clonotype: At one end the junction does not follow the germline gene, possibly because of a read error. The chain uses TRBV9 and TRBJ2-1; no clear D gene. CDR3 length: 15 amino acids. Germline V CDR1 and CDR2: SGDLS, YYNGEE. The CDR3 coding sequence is TGTGCCGGCAGCCCTCGTGGGGTCATCTCGAATGAGCAGTTCTTC. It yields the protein CAGSPRGVISNEQFF.

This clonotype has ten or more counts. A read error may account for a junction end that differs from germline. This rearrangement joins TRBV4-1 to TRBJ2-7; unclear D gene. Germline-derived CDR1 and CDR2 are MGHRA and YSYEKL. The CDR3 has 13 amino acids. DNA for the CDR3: TGTGCCAGCTCACAAGTAGGCTCCTACGAGCAGTACTTC. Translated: CASSQVGSYEQYF.

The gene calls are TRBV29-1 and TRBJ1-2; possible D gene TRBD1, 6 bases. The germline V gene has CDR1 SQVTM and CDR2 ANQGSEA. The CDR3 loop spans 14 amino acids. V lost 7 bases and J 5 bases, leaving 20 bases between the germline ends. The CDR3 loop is CSADRTDGSYGYTF. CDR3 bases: TGCAGCGCTGACCGGACAGATGGATCTTATGGCTACACCTTC.

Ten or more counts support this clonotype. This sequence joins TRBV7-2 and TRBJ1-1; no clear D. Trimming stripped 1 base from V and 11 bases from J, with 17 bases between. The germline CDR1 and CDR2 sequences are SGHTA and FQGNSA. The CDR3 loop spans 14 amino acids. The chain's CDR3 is CASSLDAAPQRAFF. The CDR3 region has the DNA TGTGCCAGCAGCTTAGATGCGGCCCCTCAACGGGCTTTCTTT.

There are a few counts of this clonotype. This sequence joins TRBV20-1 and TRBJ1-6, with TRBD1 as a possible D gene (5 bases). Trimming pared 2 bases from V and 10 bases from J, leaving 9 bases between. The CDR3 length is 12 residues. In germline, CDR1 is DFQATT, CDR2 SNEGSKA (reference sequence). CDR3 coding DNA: TGCAGTGCTAGACTGGGGCAATCACCCCTCCACTTT. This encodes CSARLGQSPLHF.

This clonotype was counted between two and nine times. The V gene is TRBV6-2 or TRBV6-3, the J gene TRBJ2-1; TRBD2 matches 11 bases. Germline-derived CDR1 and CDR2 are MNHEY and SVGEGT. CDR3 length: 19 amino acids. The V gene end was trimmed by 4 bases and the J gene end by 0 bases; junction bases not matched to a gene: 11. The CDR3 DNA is TGTGCCAGCAGTTCTACCTCGACTAGCGGGACAAGCTCCTACAATGAGCAGTTCTTC. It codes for CASSSTSTSGTSSYNEQFF.

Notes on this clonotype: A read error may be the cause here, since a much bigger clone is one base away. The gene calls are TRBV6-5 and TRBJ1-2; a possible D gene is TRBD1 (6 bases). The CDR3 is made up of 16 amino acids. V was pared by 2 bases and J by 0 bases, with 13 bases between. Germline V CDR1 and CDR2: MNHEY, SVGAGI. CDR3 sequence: CASSYLVQGTNYGYTF. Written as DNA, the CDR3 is TGTGCCAGCAGTTACCTAGTACAGGGAACTAACTATGGCTACACCTTC.